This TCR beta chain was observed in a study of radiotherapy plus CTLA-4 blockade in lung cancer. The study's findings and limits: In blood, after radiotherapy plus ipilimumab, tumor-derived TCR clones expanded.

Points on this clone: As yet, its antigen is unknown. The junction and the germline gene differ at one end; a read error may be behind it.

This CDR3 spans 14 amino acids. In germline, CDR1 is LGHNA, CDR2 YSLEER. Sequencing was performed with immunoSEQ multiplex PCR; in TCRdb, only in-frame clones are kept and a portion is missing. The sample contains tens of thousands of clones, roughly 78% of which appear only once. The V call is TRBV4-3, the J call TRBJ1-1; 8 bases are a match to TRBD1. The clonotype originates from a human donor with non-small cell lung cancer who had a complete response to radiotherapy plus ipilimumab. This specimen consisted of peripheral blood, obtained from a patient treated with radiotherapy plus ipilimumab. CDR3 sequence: CASSLGQGGTEALF. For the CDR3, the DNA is TGCGCCAGCAGCCTAGGACAGGGAGGTACTGAAGCTTTATTT.